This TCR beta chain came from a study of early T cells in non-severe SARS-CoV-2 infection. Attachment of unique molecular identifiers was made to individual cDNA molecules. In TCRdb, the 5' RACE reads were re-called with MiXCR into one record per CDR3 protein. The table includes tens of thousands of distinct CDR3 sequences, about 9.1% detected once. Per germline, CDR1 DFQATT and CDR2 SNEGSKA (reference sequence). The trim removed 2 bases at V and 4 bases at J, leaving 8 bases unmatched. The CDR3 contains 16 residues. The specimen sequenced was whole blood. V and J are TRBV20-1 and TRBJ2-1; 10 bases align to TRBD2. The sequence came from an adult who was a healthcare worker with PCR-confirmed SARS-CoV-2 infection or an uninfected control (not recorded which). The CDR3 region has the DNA TGCAGTGCTAGACACCCGGGACTAGCGTCTTACAATGAGCAGTTCTTC. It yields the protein CSARHPGLASYNEQFF.